Below, one TCR beta chain is given with its context. Its antigen remains unknown. Since a much larger clone is just one base distant, this may be a read error. The entry originates in a study of breast tumors, draining lymph nodes, adjacent tissues. The lymph nodes were axillary draining lymph nodes from breast cancer patients. There are 14 residues in the CDR3. The germline gives CDR1 SNHLY, CDR2 FYNNEI. V was clipped by 4 bases and J by 4 bases; unmatched bases: 4. Using its own MiXCR run on the multiplex PCR reads, TCRdb lists one record per CDR3 protein. Among approximately 210,000 distinct CDR3 sequences listed, around 35% were seen once. Overall study results and limits: Compared with basal-like, luminal-like tumors shared significantly more repertoire with nontumor tissue. Data fit most tumor T cells coming from lymph node, expanding in tumor. Tumor repertoires ranked between lymph nodes and nontumor tissue in diversity, with V and J gene preferences.

The source of this sequence is a female donor with breast cancer. Some clones in this sample may be carry-over from other donors' samples. J is TRBJ2-4 and V is TRBV2; TRBD1 matches 7 bases. Sequenced material: axillary lymph node tissue. This CDR3 reads CASSGSRGKNIQYF. CDR3 DNA sequence: TGTGCCAGCAGTGGTAGCAGGGGGAAAAACATTCAGTACTTC.